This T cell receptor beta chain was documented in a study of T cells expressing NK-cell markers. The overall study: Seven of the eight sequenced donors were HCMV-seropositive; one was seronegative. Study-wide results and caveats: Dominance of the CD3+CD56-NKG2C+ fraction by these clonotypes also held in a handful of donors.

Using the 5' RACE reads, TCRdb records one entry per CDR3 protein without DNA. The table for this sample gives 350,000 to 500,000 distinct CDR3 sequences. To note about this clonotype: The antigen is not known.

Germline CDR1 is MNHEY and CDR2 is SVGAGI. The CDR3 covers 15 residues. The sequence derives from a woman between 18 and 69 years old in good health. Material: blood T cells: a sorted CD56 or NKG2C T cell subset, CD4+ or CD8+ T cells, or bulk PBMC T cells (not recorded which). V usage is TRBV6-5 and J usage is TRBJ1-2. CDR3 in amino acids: CASSSALTPLYGYTF.